This TCR beta chain stems from a study of blood T cell repertoires in COVID-19. Study at large: The United States, Italy and Spain supplied acute and convalescent COVID-19 samples. T cells, B-cell-depleted T cells, or PBMCs supplied cDNA or gDNA.

Source study methods: Using reference gene primer amplification, nucleated cell counts were estimated. Sequenced by immunoSEQ multiplex PCR; TCRdb stores in-frame clones only, minus some. The V and J calls and clone size are taken from that table; D and trimming were inferred from the DNA. The sample yields around 100,000 clones, 82% seen once. There are 15 residues in the CDR3. Trimming removed 5 bases at V and 2 bases at J, with 15 bases between. Germline V gene data show CDR1 as MNHEY and CDR2 as SVGAGI. The source material was peripheral blood. The chain carries TRBV6-5 and TRBJ1-1, with a possible D match to TRBD1 (6 bases). This sequence originates from a man in his sixties with acute or convalescent COVID-19. CDR3 residues: CASSPPGTRNTEAFF. Written as DNA, the CDR3 is TGTGCCAGCAGTCCCCCCGGGACAAGAAACACTGAAGCTTTCTTT.